These 23 T cell receptor beta chains were all obtained from the same sample, sequenced in a study of technical replicates of blood from several donors. TCRdb's copy holds only in-frame clones and misses some; the assay was immunoSEQ multiplex PCR. The data show about 62,000 clones, roughly 98% seen once. Sequencing used T cells isolated from PBMCs. Receptors were obtained from a human donor in good health.

The chain joins TRBV9 to TRBJ2-5; 14 positions agree with TRBD2. Losses at the gene ends were 4 bases for V and 5 bases for J; bases not matched to a gene: 7. The CDR3 spans 16 residues. Germline-derived CDR1 and CDR2 are SGDLS and YYNGEE. The CDR3 reads CASSLGLAGGRETQYF. CDR3 nucleotide sequence: TGTGCCAGCAGCCTCGGACTAGCGGGAGGTAGGGAGACCCAGTACTTC.

The chain combines TRBV7-2 with TRBJ1-5; D not resolved. The length of the CDR3 is 14 residues. The germline gives CDR1 SGHTA, CDR2 FQGNSA. The V gene lost 5 bases and the J gene lost 4 bases, with 12 bases spanning the gap. The CDR3 DNA reads TGTGCCAGCAGCGTACGGAGGAGTAATCAGCCCCAGCATTTT. The encoded protein is CASSVRRSNQPQHF.

The V and J genes are TRBV29-1 and TRBJ1-3, with D perhaps matching TRBD1 (5 bases). Germline-derived CDR1 and CDR2 are SQVTM and ANQGSEA. The CDR3 runs to 14 residues. V dropped 7 bases and J dropped 4 bases, with 17 bases sitting between them. CDR3 bases: TGCAGCGCTGGGTCAGGGATCCAGGGAAACACCATATATTTT. It codes for CSAGSGIQGNTIYF.

In DNA form, the CDR3 reads TGTGCCAGCAGTGCGTGGCCAGGTAGGCTTCGATTCTTC. Its translation: CASSAWPGRLRFF. The chain joins TRBV6-1 to TRBJ2-1; D ambiguous. Germline V gene sequence: CDR1 MNHNS, CDR2 SASEGT. The CDR3 is 13 residues long. Trimming left V 4 bases short and J 16 bases short, with 20 bases between.

In its sample, this clone was seen once. For the CDR3, the DNA is TGTGCCAGCAGCTCCTGGCTCAAAGGGGAGGCCCCCTCCTACGAGCAGTACTTC. It translates to CASSSWLKGEAPSYEQYF. The gene calls are TRBV7-6 and TRBJ2-7, with a weak D call TRBD2 (6 bases). This CDR3 comprises 18 residues. Germline values: CDR1 SGHVS, CDR2 FNYEAQ. Trimming took off 4 bases at V and 0 bases at J, with 22 bases between the two ends.

This sequence joins TRBV7-9 and TRBJ2-1; 9 nucleotides match TRBD1. The CDR3 sequence is 13 residues long. The V gene's germline CDR1 is SEHNR and CDR2 FQNEAQ (reference sequence). V lost 7 bases and J lost 8; bases outside the gene matches: 6. The CDR3 here is CASTTTGGDEQFF. CDR3 in DNA: TGTGCCAGCACAACTACAGGGGGCGATGAGCAGTTCTTC.

The genes are TRBV5-1 and TRBJ2-5; TRBD1 is a possible D gene (6 bases). Trimming took off 2 bases at V and 0 bases at J, with 8 bases between the two ends. Germline loops: CDR1 SGHRS, CDR2 YFSETQ. CDR3 length equals 14 residues. The CDR3 loop reads CASSLRDNQETQYF. The CDR3 DNA reads as TGCGCCAGCAGCTTACGGGACAACCAAGAGACCCAGTACTTC.

The chain combines TRBV6-5 with TRBJ1-4; D is uncertain. Germline CDR1 MNHEY, CDR2 SVGAGI. The length of the CDR3 is 13 residues. V was pared by 5 bases and J by 4 bases, with 8 bases between. The CDR3 DNA reads as TGTGCCAGCAGTCGGGTCCTTAATGAAAAACTGTTTTTT. Its protein product is CASSRVLNEKLFF.

The gene calls are TRBV9 and TRBJ1-6; possibly TRBD1 for D (6 bases). Trimming left V 0 bases short and J 10 bases short, with 14 bases between. The CDR3 length is 15 residues. Germline V gene data show CDR1 as SGDLS and CDR2 as YYNGEE. This CDR3 is CASSVEGGWNSPLHF. The CDR3 nucleotides read TGTGCCAGCAGCGTAGAGGGGGGGTGGAACTCACCCCTCCACTTT.

The V gene is TRBV28, the J gene TRBJ2-3, with 9 bases identical to TRBD1. The CDR3 is 17 amino acids. V was pared by 3 bases and J by 5 bases, with 12 bases of the junction left unmatched. Germline V gene sequence: CDR1 MDHEN, CDR2 SYDVKM. CDR3 in DNA: TGTGCCAGCAGTTTTCAGCCTCCGGACAGGGGAAGAGATACGCAGTATTTT. Protein: CASSFQPPDRGRDTQYF. The full variable domain, rest sourced from reference TRBV28 and TRBJ2-3, is DVKVTQSSRYLVKRTGEKVFLECVQDMDHENMFWYRQDPGLGLRLIYFSYDVKMKEKGDIPEGYSVSREKKERFSLILESASTNQTSMYLCASSFQPPDRGRDTQYFGPGTRLTVL.

The rearrangement uses TRBV5-1 and TRBJ2-7; 8 bases line up with TRBD1. The CDR3 spans 14 residues. Looked up from germline, CDR1 is SGHRS and CDR2 is YFSETQ. With 5 bases clipped from V and 2 bases from J, the junction kept 6 bases outside the gene matches. The CDR3 sequence is CASSRGQGAYEQYF. The DNA for the CDR3 is TGCGCCAGCAGTCGCGGACAGGGAGCCTACGAGCAGTACTTC.

This clone was seen a single time. For the CDR3, the DNA is TGTGCCAGCAGCCGTGGACAGACAGCCTATGGCTACACCTTC. Its protein is CASSRGQTAYGYTF. V usage is TRBV6-5 and J usage is TRBJ1-2, with a possible D match to TRBD1 (6 bases). CDR3 length equals 14 residues. CDR1 is MNHEY, CDR2 SVGAGI, per germline. The V end was cut by 6 bases, the J end by 4 bases, with 15 bases between.

The chain is built from TRBV18 and TRBJ2-7; TRBD2 is a possible D gene (5 bases). The CDR3 runs to 13 residues. Between the trimmed V and J ends, which lost 2 bases and 7 bases, there was a span of 12 bases. Germline V gives CDR1 KGHSH, CDR2 LQKENI. The CDR3 here is CASSPGPSGEQYF. The CDR3 bases are TGTGCCAGCTCACCAGGGCCCTCGGGGGAGCAGTACTTC.

This chain uses TRBV5-8 with TRBJ2-7, with D perhaps matching TRBD1 (6 bases). Trimming took off 0 bases at V and 6 bases at J, with 10 bases between the two ends. The CDR3 contains 13 residues. CDR1 is SGHTS and CDR2 is YDEGEE in the germline V gene. CDR3 coding DNA: TGTGCCAGCAGCTTGGACAGGGCGGGCGAGCAGTACTTC. It encodes CASSLDRAGEQYF.

The chain uses TRBV29-1 and TRBJ1-3; no clear D. CDR3 length equals 13 residues. Looked up from germline, CDR1 is SQVTM and CDR2 is ANQGSEA. V lost 7 bases and J lost 4, with 14 bases in between. This CDR3 is CSGLGSSGNTIYF. In DNA, the CDR3 is TGCAGCGGGTTGGGCAGCTCCGGAAACACCATATATTTT.

As for this clone: Other DNA sequences in the same sample also yield this CDR3. J is TRBJ2-7 and V is TRBV5-1; no clear D. There are 15 residues in the CDR3. CDR1 and CDR2 from the germline V gene are SGHRS and YFSETQ. Trimming cost V 1 base and J 0 bases, with 11 bases left between them. CDR3 DNA sequence: TGCGCCAGCAGCTTGAGCTCGGGTAGCTCCTACGAGCAGTACTTC. As protein: CASSLSSGSSYEQYF. Variable domain in full (rest from reference TRBV5-1 and TRBJ2-7): KAGVTQTPRYLIKTRGQQVTLSCSPISGHRSVSWYQQTPGQGLQFLFEYFSETQRNKGNFPGRFSGRQFSNSRSEMNVSTLELGDSALYLCASSLSSGSSYEQYFGPGTRLTVT.

V usage is TRBV28 and J usage is TRBJ1-1; 7 positions match TRBD1. Trimming cost V 7 bases and J 2 bases; bases outside gene matches: 13. Germline V gene data show CDR1 as MDHEN and CDR2 as SYDVKM. The CDR3 is made up of 16 amino acids. The CDR3 nucleotides are TGTGCCAGCAAAAAGGGGGACAGCTTTCTAAACACTGAAGCTTTCTTT. It yields the protein CASKKGDSFLNTEAFF.

A single count supports this clone. The chain couples TRBV29-1 to TRBJ2-5; 8 nucleotides agree with TRBD1. Germline lookup yields CDR1 SQVTM and CDR2 ANQGSEA. The V gene end was trimmed by 7 bases and the J gene end by 3 bases; junction bases not matched to a gene: 4. CDR3 size: 12 residues. CDR3: CSAKGQEETQYF. CDR3 nucleotide sequence: TGCAGCGCTAAGGGACAGGAAGAGACCCAGTACTTC.

The J gene is TRBJ1-5, the V gene TRBV6-6; TRBD1 aligns across 8 bases. This CDR3 comprises 15 residues. Germline CDR1 is MNHNY and CDR2 is SVGAGI (reference sequence). Trimming took 2 bases from V and 6 from J; bases not matched to a gene: 6. CDR3: CASSYPDREGQPQHF. The CDR3 DNA sequence: TGTGCCAGCAGTTACCCGGACAGGGAGGGTCAGCCCCAGCATTTT.

The chain has TRBV30 and TRBJ2-3, with 9 bases identical to TRBD1. CDR3 size: 18 residues. CDR1 GTSNPN and CDR2 SVGIG come from the germline V gene (reference sequence). V lost 4 bases and J lost 6; bases outside the gene matches: 20. The CDR3 region has the DNA TGTGCCTGGACAGGGCGCCCATCGGACAGGGGTGTAAGCGATACGCAGTATTTT. Translation gives CAWTGRPSDRGVSDTQYF.

The rearrangement links TRBV9 to TRBJ2-2; tentative D call: TRBD1 (8 bases). Trimming left V 7 bases short and J 6 bases short, with 19 bases between. The CDR3 has 15 residues. The V gene's germline CDR1 is SGDLS and CDR2 YYNGEE. CDR3 nucleotides: TGTGCCAGCCAGGGGGCGGGAGAACAGGCCGGGGAGCTGTTTTTT. Its translation is CASQGAGEQAGELFF.

Worth noting for this clone: Other DNA sequences of this sample code for an identical CDR3. The chain joins TRBV5-1 to TRBJ2-7; 10 bases map to TRBD2. The CDR3 length is 15 residues. CDR1 and CDR2 (germline): SGHRS, YFSETQ. V lost 2 bases, J lost 1 base, and 3 bases stayed unmatched. This CDR3 is CASSLSSGSSYEQYF. The DNA for the CDR3 is TGCGCCAGCAGCTTATCTAGCGGGAGTTCCTACGAGCAGTACTTC.

The J gene is TRBJ1-1, the V gene TRBV5-4; D uncertain. Trimming took 5 bases from V and 0 from J, leaving 14 bases between them. The germline gives CDR1 SGHNT, CDR2 YYREEE (reference sequence). This CDR3 has 15 residues. The CDR3 DNA is TGTGCCAGCAGACGCGGACGGGAGATGAACACTGAAGCTTTCTTT. Its translation is CASRRGREMNTEAFF.